The clone carrying this T cell receptor beta chain was counted only a few times. Antigen: not known. V was trimmed by 2 bases and J by 0 bases, leaving 5 bases between them. This CDR3 region has 13 residues. Germline V CDR1 and CDR2: DFQATT, SNEGSKA (reference sequence). This sample is part of a study of response to subunit inactivated influenza vaccine. Study outcomes and limitations: Few additional T cells are recruited per seasonal influenza vaccination, authors suggested.

TCRdb recomputed calls from the RT-PCR reads with MiXCR, one row per CDR3 protein. The sample has hundreds of thousands of distinct CDR3 sequences, 22% seen once. The source of this sequence is a man aged 45 to 70 who received an inactivated influenza vaccine. The chain carries TRBV20-1 and TRBJ1-3; D is ambiguous. The input for sequencing was PBMCs from blood, taken about 20 months after vaccination. The CDR3 is CSARQVSGNTIYF. In nucleotides, the CDR3 is TGCAGTGCTAGACAAGTCTCTGGAAACACCATATATTTT.